Listed here is a single T cell receptor beta chain. Sequencing was performed with immunoSEQ multiplex PCR; in TCRdb, only in-frame clones are kept and a portion is missing. The sample comprises approximately 1,500,000 clones, roughly 96% of which are singletons, and approximately 1.1% rests with the top ten. Germline V gene lookup returns CDR1 SNHLY and CDR2 FYNNEI. The V end was cut by 5 bases, the J end by 0 bases, with 12 bases between. This CDR3 has 15 residues. This record belongs to a study of shared clonotypes between healthy human individuals. The TCR comes from a young man in good health. The chain couples TRBV2 to TRBJ2-3, with D perhaps assigned TRBD1 or TRBD2 (5 bases each). Sequencing was carried out using naive CD4+ T cells sorted from blood. Sample subset: CD45RA+ positively selected. CDR3 residues: CASSIPGRSTDTQYF. The CDR3 nucleotides are TGTGCCAGCAGTATACCGGGACGTAGCACAGATACGCAGTATTTT.